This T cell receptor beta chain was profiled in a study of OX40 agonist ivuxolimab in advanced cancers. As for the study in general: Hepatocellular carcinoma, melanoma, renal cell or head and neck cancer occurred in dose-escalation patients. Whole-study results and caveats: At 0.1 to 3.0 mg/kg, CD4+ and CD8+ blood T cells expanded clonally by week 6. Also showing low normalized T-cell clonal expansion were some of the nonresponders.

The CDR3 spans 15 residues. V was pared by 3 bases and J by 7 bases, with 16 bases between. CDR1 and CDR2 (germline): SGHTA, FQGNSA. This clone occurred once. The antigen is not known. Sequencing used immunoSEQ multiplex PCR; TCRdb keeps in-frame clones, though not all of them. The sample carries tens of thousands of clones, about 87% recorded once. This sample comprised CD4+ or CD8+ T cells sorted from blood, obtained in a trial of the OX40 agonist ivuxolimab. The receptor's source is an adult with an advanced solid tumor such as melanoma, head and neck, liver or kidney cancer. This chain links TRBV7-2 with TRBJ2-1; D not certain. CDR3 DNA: TGTGCCAGCAGCTTTGAGGTTGGCCTCCAGAATGAGCAGTTCTTC. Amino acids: CASSFEVGLQNEQFF.